This T cell receptor (beta chain) was recovered during a study of spatial heterogeneity in lung cancer. Looking at the study overall: Correlation of TCR transcript counts in tumor regions with a T cell module score from matched bulk RNA-seq was strong.

Study results and caveats: It was found that expanded intratumoral alpha and beta TCR counts tracked tumor mutation counts.

V lost 2 bases to trimming and J lost 6 bases, with 19 bases between them. Germline CDR1 is MNHEY and CDR2 is SVGEGT. CDR3 size: 16 residues. Each molecule of TCR cDNA was tagged with one unique molecular identifier. TCRdb redid the calling of the 5' RACE reads with MiXCR, one entry per CDR3 protein. The table includes 4,000 to 5,500 distinct CDR3 sequences, about 7.6% detected once. Time point noted: sample taken at primary tumor resection. The 55 to 90 donors had untreated early-stage non-small cell lung cancer. Tumor, nontumor lung or frozen PBMC supplied whole RNA, sequenced without sorting. By frequency in the sample, this clonotype is medium-sized. The antigen remains unidentified.

This receptor was identified in a female donor with early-stage non-small cell lung cancer. V usage is TRBV6-2 or TRBV6-3 and J usage is TRBJ1-2; D remains ambiguous. Sequences were derived from lung tumor tissue, sampled at surgery. CDR3 residues: CASSYQPAIPSNGYTF. Written as DNA, the CDR3 is TGTGCCAGCAGTTACCAACCGGCGATCCCTTCCAATGGCTACACCTTC.